The clone carrying this T cell receptor (beta chain) was recorded many times. Each CDR3 protein is one row after TCRdb ran MiXCR on the PCR reads. The sample has around 20,000 distinct CDR3 sequences, less than 45% seen once. This record belongs to a study of tumor-infiltrating lymphocytes in oesophageal squamous cell carcinoma. V gave up 3 bases and J gave up 8 bases, with 13 bases separating them. CDR3 length: 13 amino acids. Germline V gene lookup returns CDR1 MNHNS and CDR2 SASEGT. The specimen was normal esophageal tissue next to the tumor. The TCR originated in a male donor with esophageal squamous cell carcinoma. The chain combines TRBV6-1 with TRBJ1-2; unclear D gene. DNA for the CDR3: TGTGCCAGCAGTGAGTTGGGCCCCGGGGGCTACACCTTC. Protein: CASSELGPGGYTF.